These T cell receptor beta chains were read from a single sample in a study of T cell clones after liver transplantation. Generated by immunoSEQ multiplex PCR, the TCRdb table keeps only in-frame clones and is missing some. The data contain tens of thousands of clones, 80% to 85% of them singletons. Sequences were derived from CD4+ T cells from blood, sampled 46 months after liver transplant. These receptors all stem from a human patient who received a liver transplant. Some T cells may originate from the graft donor. Each CDR3 is given with its conserved first and last residue. The D gene is left open where the match is weak. A row's size may be missing; if present it is once, few, many or a size class.

j_call: TRBJ1-2
cdr3_length: 15
v_call: TRBV15
d_call: NA
clone_size: NA
cdr3_aa: CATSRDLRTDYGYTF
cdr3_nt: TGTGCCACCAGCAGAGATTTACGGACGGACTATGGCTACACCTTC

j_call: TRBJ1-5
cdr3_length: 13
v_call: TRBV6-5
d_call: NA
clone_size: few
cdr3_aa: CASSRPNGQPQHF
cdr3_nt: TGTGCCAGCAGTCGCCCGAACGGTCAGCCCCAGCATTTT

j_call: TRBJ2-3
cdr3_length: 14
v_call: TRBV6-4
d_call: NA
clone_size: NA
cdr3_aa: CASSEQGGGDTQYF
cdr3_nt: TGTGCCAGCAGTGAACAGGGGGGGGGAGATACGCAGTATTTT

j_call: TRBJ1-3
cdr3_length: 13
v_call: TRBV10-2
d_call: NA
clone_size: NA
cdr3_aa: CASSEVRDSTIYF
cdr3_nt: TGCGCCAGCAGTGAGGTACGAGATTCCACCATATATTTT

j_call: TRBJ1-2
cdr3_length: 13
v_call: TRBV28
d_call: NA
clone_size: NA
cdr3_aa: CACSGSARYGYTF
cdr3_nt: TGTGCCTGCTCAGGATCGGCCCGCTATGGCTACACCTTC

j_call: TRBJ2-1
cdr3_length: 15
v_call: TRBV9
d_call: NA
clone_size: NA
cdr3_aa: CASSVGQGRWDEQFF
cdr3_nt: TGTGCCAGCAGCGTAGGCCAGGGCCGTTGGGATGAGCAGTTCTTC

j_call: TRBJ1-3
cdr3_length: 16
v_call: TRBV19
d_call: TRBD1
clone_size: NA
cdr3_aa: CASSIWTGHSGNTIYF
cdr3_nt: TGTGCCAGTAGTATTTGGACAGGGCACTCTGGAAACACCATATATTTT

j_call: TRBJ1-1
cdr3_length: 15
v_call: TRBV4-1
d_call: TRBD1
clone_size: NA
cdr3_aa: CASSQLQGLGTEAFF
cdr3_nt: TGCGCCAGCAGCCAGTTACAGGGGCTGGGCACTGAAGCTTTCTTT

j_call: TRBJ2-7
cdr3_length: 13
v_call: TRBV7-2
d_call: NA
clone_size: once
cdr3_aa: CASSETGNYEQYF
cdr3_nt: TGTGCCAGCAGCGAAACAGGGAACTACGAGCAGTACTTC

j_call: TRBJ2-2
cdr3_length: 15
v_call: TRBV19
d_call: NA
clone_size: NA
cdr3_aa: CASSSDSRRAGELFF
cdr3_nt: TGTGCCAGTAGTAGCGACAGCAGGCGGGCCGGGGAGCTGTTTTTT

j_call: TRBJ1-2
cdr3_length: 13
v_call: TRBV28
d_call: NA
clone_size: NA
cdr3_aa: CASSLRSAFGYTF
cdr3_nt: TGTGCCAGCAGTTTACGGTCGGCCTTTGGCTACACCTTC

j_call: TRBJ1-2
cdr3_length: 15
v_call: TRBV7-8
d_call: NA
clone_size: NA
cdr3_aa: CASSLWTVGVYGYTF
cdr3_nt: TGTGCCAGCAGCTTATGGACAGTAGGGGTGTATGGCTACACCTTC

j_call: TRBJ1-5
cdr3_length: 13
v_call: TRBV6-1
d_call: TRBD1
clone_size: NA
cdr3_aa: CASSGGVRQPQHF
cdr3_nt: TGTGCCAGTTCAGGGGGCGTCAGGCAGCCCCAGCATTTT

j_call: TRBJ1-5
cdr3_length: 13
v_call: TRBV19
d_call: NA
clone_size: NA
cdr3_aa: CASSVRGGQPQHF
cdr3_nt: TGTGCCAGTAGTGTTAGGGGAGGGCAGCCCCAGCATTTT